This TCR beta chain originates from a study of beta chain features in type 1 diabetes. Findings and caveats of the study: Type 1 diabetes patients had TCRB CDR3s that were shorter (moderately but significantly so) in all four CD4+ subsets.

The isolated RNA, all of it, was reverse transcribed, so expressed TCRB transcripts were what got sequenced. Using immunoSEQ multiplex PCR, the repertoire was profiled, and TCRdb retains in-frame clones only, with some absent. The sample records 250,000 to 350,000 clones, roughly 15% being singletons. The CDR3 is made up of 14 amino acids. The V gene lost 4 bases and the J gene lost 0 bases, with 11 bases spanning the gap. Germline CDR1 is SQVTM and CDR2 is ANQGSEA. As for this clone: No antigen is known for it.

This sequence was found in a man between 18 and 35 years old with type 1 diabetes. Sequenced input: naive CD4+ T cells from blood. The chain recombines TRBV29-1 with TRBJ2-3, with no clear D. This CDR3 is CSVVSVSSTDTQYF. In nucleotides, the CDR3 is TGCAGCGTTGTCTCTGTATCTAGCACAGATACGCAGTATTTT.